Presented here are 24 T cell receptor beta chains from one specimen sequenced in a study of T cell responses to AZD1222 COVID-19 vaccine (dated by TCRdb to the early 2020s). The time point label of this sample denotes: about 28 days (+/-7) after the second vaccine dose. The method behind the library was the immunoSEQ multiplex PCR assay. The clones in this table, taken by TCRdb from immuneACCESS, are in-frame only. Not every clone is retained; where verified, under half of the shortfall comes from an unresolved V gene, and the cause of the rest is unknown. Across this sample there are 70,000 or so clones, with roughly 85% seen only once. Approximately 25% of the sample is held by the ten biggest clonotypes. The material was peripheral blood, obtained 28 days after the second AZD1222 dose. All receptors derive from an adult who received the AZD1222 COVID-19 vaccine.

In its sample, this clone was seen once. V is TRBV6-5 and J is TRBJ1-3; the D gene is possibly TRBD1 (5 bases). Trimming removed 5 bases at V and 0 bases at J, with 11 bases between. The germline V gene has CDR1 MNHEY and CDR2 SVGAGI. The CDR3 spans 15 residues. The CDR3 nucleotides read TGTGCCAGCAGTAGGGACGGCTACTCTGGAAACACCATATATTTT. The encoded protein is CASSRDGYSGNTIYF.

The chain uses TRBV5-6 and TRBJ2-7, with 7 bases lining up with TRBD1. The V gene's germline CDR1 is SGHDT and CDR2 YYEEEE. V lost 0 bases, J lost 4 bases, and 4 bases stayed unmatched. This CDR3 spans 14 amino acids. CDR3 protein: CASSLGQGAYEQYF. The DNA for the CDR3 is TGTGCCAGCAGCTTGGGACAGGGAGCGTACGAGCAGTACTTC.

CDR3 loop: CASSLAEGNEQFF. DNA of the CDR3: TGCGCCAGCAGCTTGGCCGAGGGGAATGAGCAGTTCTTC. The chain employs TRBV5-1 and TRBJ2-1; D may correspond to TRBD1 or TRBD2 (5 bases each). Trimming took 0 bases from V and 7 from J, leaving 8 bases between them. CDR1 and CDR2 from the germline V gene are SGHRS and YFSETQ. The CDR3 is 13 amino acids. Looking up the rest from reference TRBV5-1 and TRBJ2-1 gives the full variable domain: KAGVTQTPRYLIKTRGQQVTLSCSPISGHRSVSWYQQTPGQGLQFLFEYFSETQRNKGNFPGRFSGRQFSNSRSEMNVSTLELGDSALYLCASSLAEGNEQFFGPGTRLTVL.

The genes are TRBV9 and TRBJ2-7; 8 bases fit TRBD2. Per the germline V gene, CDR1 is SGDLS and CDR2 is YYNGEE. J was trimmed by 1 base and V by 5 bases; bases with no gene match: 8. The CDR3 runs to 15 residues. CDR3 nucleotides: TGTGCCAGCAGTATCGGGGGGGCGGTTTCCTACGAGCAGTACTTC. Translated, it gives CASSIGGAVSYEQYF.

This rearrangement joins TRBV6-5 to TRBJ1-2, with a tentative D call TRBD1 (6 bases). There are 12 residues in the CDR3. V lost 5 bases to trimming and J lost 8 bases, with 12 bases between them. CDR1 is MNHEY and CDR2 is SVGAGI in the germline V gene. CDR3 amino acids: CASSPDSEGYTF. The CDR3 region has the DNA TGTGCCAGCAGTCCGGACAGTGAAGGCTACACCTTC.

This clone has only one observation. This CDR3 reads CASRERGADSPLHF. CDR3 sequence (DNA): TGTGCCAGCAGGGAACGGGGTGCGGATTCACCCCTCCACTTT. This rearrangement joins TRBV27 to TRBJ1-6, with D uncertain. In germline, CDR1 is MNHEY, CDR2 SMNVEV (reference sequence). There are 14 residues in the CDR3. V shed 6 bases and J shed 8 bases, with 14 bases lying between them.

The CDR3 reads CASSHTEVATFNYGYTF. Written as DNA, the CDR3 is TGTGCCAGCAGCCACACCGAGGTGGCTACTTTTAACTATGGCTACACCTTC. The genes are TRBV9 and TRBJ1-2; D unresolved. Trimming cost V 4 bases and J 1 base, with 20 bases left between them. Germline V CDR1 and CDR2: SGDLS, YYNGEE. The CDR3 runs to 17 residues. Combining the CDR3 with reference TRBV9 and TRBJ1-2 gives the whole variable domain DSGVTQTPKHLITATGQRVTLRCSPRSGDLSVYWYQQSLDQGLQFLIQYYNGEERAKGNILERFSAQQFPDLHSELNLSSLELGDSALYFCASSHTEVATFNYGYTFGSGTRLTVV.

The rearrangement links TRBV29-1 to TRBJ1-2, with D unresolved. Trimming took 4 bases from V and 2 from J, leaving 11 bases between them. This CDR3 spans 13 amino acids. The germline V gene encodes CDR1 SQVTM and CDR2 ANQGSEA. The CDR3 bases are TGCAGCGTTGTTGTCAGTCTAAACTATGGCTACACCTTC. This sequence encodes CSVVVSLNYGYTF.

The rearrangement links TRBV24-1 to TRBJ2-2; 9 nucleotides line up with TRBD2. The junction had 2 bases not matched to a gene; V was cut back by 9 bases and J by 1 base. CDR3 length: 14 residues. Germline V gives CDR1 KGHDR, CDR2 SFDVKD. CDR3 amino acids: CATAAGGNTGELFF. CDR3 DNA sequence: TGTGCCACCGCAGCGGGGGGGAACACCGGGGAGCTGTTTTTT.

The V call is TRBV25-1, the J call TRBJ2-1; D ambiguous. The V and J ends lost 4 bases and 4 bases respectively, with 8 bases between them. This CDR3 spans 13 amino acids. CDR1 and CDR2 from the germline V gene are MGHDK and SYGVNS. The CDR3 here is CASSALYYNEQFF. CDR3 sequence (DNA): TGTGCCAGCAGTGCCCTTTATTACAATGAGCAGTTCTTC.

The chain combines TRBV6-1 with TRBJ1-2, with D maybe TRBD1 (5 bases). With 0 bases removed from V and 7 bases from J, the gap between germline ends came to 18 bases. Germline values: CDR1 MNHNS, CDR2 SASEGT. CDR3 length: 16 residues. The CDR3 DNA reads as TGTGCCAGCAGTGAAGCCCATGGTAGGGGCGTCGGTGGCTACACCTTC. It codes for CASSEAHGRGVGGYTF.

With respect to this clone: This sample also contains other DNA sequences that code for the same CDR3. The chain combines TRBV9 with TRBJ2-3, with unresolved D. This CDR3 is built from 13 residues. Per the germline V gene, CDR1 is SGDLS and CDR2 is YYNGEE. The V gene lost 0 bases and the J gene lost 3 bases, with 5 bases spanning the gap. The CDR3 loop is CASSVDRTDTQYF. The CDR3 bases are TGTGCCAGCAGCGTAGATCGAACAGATACGCAGTATTTT.

The chain carries TRBV7-6 and TRBJ2-5, with D perhaps TRBD1 or TRBD2 (5 bases each). CDR1 SGHVS and CDR2 FNYEAQ come from the germline V gene. There are 14 residues in the CDR3. Deletions cut 4 bases from V and 5 bases from J, with 14 bases between. The CDR3 protein is CASSSHGGVETQYF. CDR3 coding DNA: TGTGCCAGCAGCTCCCATGGGGGAGTGGAGACCCAGTACTTC.

The genes are TRBV5-4 and TRBJ2-2; 10 bases align to TRBD2. V lost 2 bases, J lost 4 bases, and 11 bases stayed unmatched. The length of the CDR3 is 18 residues. Germline CDR1 is SGHNT and CDR2 is YYREEE (reference sequence). CDR3 coding DNA: TGTGCCAGCAGCTTTAAACTAGCGGGGATCCGGGGCACCGGGGAGCTGTTTTTT. Residues: CASSFKLAGIRGTGELFF.

The chain has TRBV6-5 and TRBJ2-1; TRBD1 is a possible D gene (6 bases). V was shortened by 6 bases and J by 2 bases, with 11 bases between the two germline ends. The germline V gene encodes CDR1 MNHEY and CDR2 SVGAGI. CDR3 size: 14 residues. CDR3 in amino acids: CASSWGQTYNEQFF. CDR3 bases: TGTGCCAGCAGCTGGGGGCAAACCTACAATGAGCAGTTCTTC.

This clone turned up a few times. The rearrangement joins TRBV2 to TRBJ1-1; the D is unclear. V was cut by 7 bases and J by 1 base, with 4 bases left in between. This CDR3 contains 11 residues. Germline V lookup: CDR1 SNHLY, CDR2 FYNNEI. Written as DNA, the CDR3 is TGTGCCAGCATTGGGAACACTGAAGCTTTCTTT. This codes for CASIGNTEAFF.

The V gene is TRBV4-1, the J gene TRBJ1-1; unclear D gene. Per the germline V gene, CDR1 is MGHRA and CDR2 is YSYEKL. CDR3 length: 15 residues. V lost 0 bases, J lost 0 bases, and 8 bases lay in between. This CDR3 is CASSQDDHMNTEAFF. In nucleotides, the CDR3 is TGCGCCAGCAGCCAAGATGACCATATGAACACTGAAGCTTTCTTT.

This chain connects TRBV7-9 to TRBJ2-7; D not certain. V shed 1 base and J shed 4 bases, with 11 bases lying between them. Germline V lookup: CDR1 SEHNR, CDR2 FQNEAQ (reference sequence). The CDR3 sequence is 14 residues long. CDR3 residues: CASSLGSGGYEQYF. The DNA of the CDR3 is TGTGCCAGCAGCTTAGGGTCGGGTGGGTACGAGCAGTACTTC.

J is TRBJ1-2 and V is TRBV29-1; 8 bases line up with TRBD1. V lost 6 bases and J lost 7; bases outside the gene matches: 10. In germline, CDR1 is SQVTM, CDR2 ANQGSEA. The CDR3 sequence is 13 residues long. The CDR3 sequence is CSVTRAGGRGYTF. The CDR3 DNA is TGCAGCGTCACAAGGGCAGGGGGCCGTGGCTACACCTTC. The full variable domain, its missing parts supplied by reference TRBV29-1 and TRBJ1-2, is SAVISQKPSRDICQRGTSLTIQCQVDSQVTMMFWYRQQPGQSLTLIATANQGSEATYESGFVIDKFPISRPNLTFSTLTVSNMSPEDSSIYLCSVTRAGGRGYTFGSGTRLTVV.

V is TRBV6-6 and J is TRBJ1-1, with D uncertain. Trimming removed 6 bases from V and 4 bases from J, with 12 bases in between. The CDR3 has 13 residues. Germline CDR1 and CDR2: MNHNY and SVGAGI (reference sequence). The CDR3 nucleotides are TGTGCCAGCAGGACGGGCGGCCCCACTGAAGCTTTCTTT. Encoded protein: CASRTGGPTEAFF.

This clone was detected once. CDR3 loop: CASTLELHGYEQFF. The CDR3 DNA reads TGTGCCAGCACATTAGAACTACATGGCTATGAGCAGTTCTTC. V is TRBV6-6 and J is TRBJ2-1; D gene unclear. The CDR3 spans 14 residues. The germline V gene encodes CDR1 MNHNY and CDR2 SVGAGI (reference sequence). V lost 7 bases and J 8 bases, leaving 18 bases between the germline ends.

This rearrangement joins TRBV10-1 to TRBJ2-1, with 9 bases matching TRBD1. This CDR3 comprises 14 residues. Unmatched junction bases numbered 7, after V lost 9 bases and J lost 4 bases. Germline CDR1 and CDR2: WNHNN and SYGVQD (reference sequence). CDR3 coding DNA: TGCGCCAGTCAGAGGGACAGGGAGTACAATGAGCAGTTCTTC. Encoded protein: CASQRDREYNEQFF.

V gene TRBV28 combines with J gene TRBJ2-7; weak D call: TRBD2 (5 bases). Per germline, CDR1 MDHEN and CDR2 SYDVKM. This CDR3 is 13 amino acids long. Deletions cut 6 bases from V and 0 bases from J, with 9 bases between. CDR3 residues: CASSLGGSYEQYF. CDR3 DNA: TGTGCCAGCAGCCTCGGAGGCTCCTACGAGCAGTACTTC. The full variable domain, its missing parts supplied by reference TRBV28 and TRBJ2-7, is DVKVTQSSRYLVKRTGEKVFLECVQDMDHENMFWYRQDPGLGLRLIYFSYDVKMKEKGDIPEGYSVSREKKERFSLILESASTNQTSMYLCASSLGGSYEQYFGPGTRLTVT.

This chain joins TRBV3-1 (or the pseudogene TRBV3-2) and TRBJ2-1; 8 bases are a match to TRBD1. Germline CDR1 and CDR2: LGHDT and YNNKEL (reference sequence). This CDR3 region has 14 residues. The V and J ends lost 1 base and 10 bases, in that order; junction bases with no gene match: 6. CDR3 in amino acids: CASSQVQGAGEQFF. The CDR3 bases are TGTGCCAGCAGCCAAGTCCAGGGGGCAGGCGAGCAGTTCTTC.